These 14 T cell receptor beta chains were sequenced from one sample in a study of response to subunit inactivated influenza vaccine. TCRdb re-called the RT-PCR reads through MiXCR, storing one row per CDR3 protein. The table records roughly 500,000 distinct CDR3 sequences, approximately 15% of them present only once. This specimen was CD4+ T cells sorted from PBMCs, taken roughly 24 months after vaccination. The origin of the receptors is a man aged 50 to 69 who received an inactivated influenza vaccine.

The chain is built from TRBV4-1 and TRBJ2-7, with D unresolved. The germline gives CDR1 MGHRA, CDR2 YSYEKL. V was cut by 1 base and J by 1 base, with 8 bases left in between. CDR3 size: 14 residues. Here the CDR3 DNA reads TGCGCCAGCAGCCAAGTTGTAGGTTCCTACGAGCAGTACTTC. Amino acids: CASSQVVGSYEQYF.

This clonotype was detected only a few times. The CDR3 nucleotides are TGCGCCAGCAGCGGAGGGACAGGGGGCCTGAGCTCTGGAAACACCATATATTTT. It translates to CASSGGTGGLSSGNTIYF. This chain links TRBV5-1 with TRBJ1-3, with 12 positions matching TRBD1. The germline V gene encodes CDR1 SGHRS and CDR2 YFSETQ. The CDR3 is 18 residues long. With V trimmed by 4 bases and J by 0 bases, 8 bases remained unmatched. Variable domain in full (rest from reference TRBV5-1 and TRBJ1-3): KAGVTQTPRYLIKTRGQQVTLSCSPISGHRSVSWYQQTPGQGLQFLFEYFSETQRNKGNFPGRFSGRQFSNSRSEMNVSTLELGDSALYLCASSGGTGGLSSGNTIYFGEGSWLTVV.

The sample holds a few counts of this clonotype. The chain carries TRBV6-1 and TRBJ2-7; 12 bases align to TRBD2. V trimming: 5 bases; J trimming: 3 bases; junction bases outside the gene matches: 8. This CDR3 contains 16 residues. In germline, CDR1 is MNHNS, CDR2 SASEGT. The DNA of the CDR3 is TGTGCCAGCAGTACCGGGAGACTAGCGGGGGACTACGAGCAGTACTTC. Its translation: CASSTGRLAGDYEQYF.

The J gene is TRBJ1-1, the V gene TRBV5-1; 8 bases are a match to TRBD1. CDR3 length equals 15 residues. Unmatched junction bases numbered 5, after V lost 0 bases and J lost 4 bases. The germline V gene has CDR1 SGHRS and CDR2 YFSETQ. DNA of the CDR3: TGCGCCAGCAGCTTGGGCAACACAGGGGGCACTGAAGCTTTCTTT. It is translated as CASSLGNTGGTEAFF.

Written as DNA, the CDR3 is TGTGCCAGCAGCCAAGCGGGACTACTCTCCTACAATGAGCAGTTCTTC. Its protein product is CASSQAGLLSYNEQFF. The V and J genes are TRBV3-1 and TRBJ2-1; 7 bases agree with TRBD2. Germline trimming cut 1 base from V and 0 bases from J; bases unmatched to any gene: 3. CDR3 length: 16 residues. The germline V gene encodes CDR1 LGHDT and CDR2 YNNKEL (reference sequence).

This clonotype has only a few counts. As DNA, the CDR3 is TGCGCCAGCAGCTTCGCGGGGGCCGACGGGGAGCTGTTTTTT. Translating it yields CASSFAGADGELFF. J is TRBJ2-2 and V is TRBV5-1; a possible D gene is TRBD2 (7 bases). The CDR3 loop spans 14 amino acids. Germline lookup yields CDR1 SGHRS and CDR2 YFSETQ. V lost 2 bases and J 7 bases, leaving 12 bases between the germline ends.

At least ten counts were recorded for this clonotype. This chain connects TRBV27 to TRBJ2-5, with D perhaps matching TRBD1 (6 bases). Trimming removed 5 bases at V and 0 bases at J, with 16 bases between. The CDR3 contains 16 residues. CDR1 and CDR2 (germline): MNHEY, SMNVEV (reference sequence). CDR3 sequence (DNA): TGTGCCAGCAGTAAATGGGGACACCTGGACCAAGAGACCCAGTACTTC. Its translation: CASSKWGHLDQETQYF.

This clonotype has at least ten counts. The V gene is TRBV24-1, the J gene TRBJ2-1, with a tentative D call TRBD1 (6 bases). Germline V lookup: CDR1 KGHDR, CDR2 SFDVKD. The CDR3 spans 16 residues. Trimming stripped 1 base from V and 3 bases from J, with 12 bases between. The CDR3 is CATSDFTGLGYNEQFF. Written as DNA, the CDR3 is TGTGCCACCAGTGATTTCACAGGGTTGGGCTACAATGAGCAGTTCTTC.

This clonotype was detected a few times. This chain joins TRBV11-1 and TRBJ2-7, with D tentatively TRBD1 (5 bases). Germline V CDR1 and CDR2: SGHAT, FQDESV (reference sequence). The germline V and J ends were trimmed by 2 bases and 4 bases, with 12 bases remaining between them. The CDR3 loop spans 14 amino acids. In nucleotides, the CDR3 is TGTGCCAGCAGCTTATCTACAGGTATATACGAGCAGTACTTC. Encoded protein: CASSLSTGIYEQYF.

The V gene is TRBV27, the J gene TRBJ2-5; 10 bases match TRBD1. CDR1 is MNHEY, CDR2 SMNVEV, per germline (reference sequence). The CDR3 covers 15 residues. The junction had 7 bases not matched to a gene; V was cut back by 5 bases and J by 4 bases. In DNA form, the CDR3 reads TGTGCCAGCAGTCCCCGGACAGGGGGGGGAGAGACCCAGTACTTC. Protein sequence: CASSPRTGGGETQYF.

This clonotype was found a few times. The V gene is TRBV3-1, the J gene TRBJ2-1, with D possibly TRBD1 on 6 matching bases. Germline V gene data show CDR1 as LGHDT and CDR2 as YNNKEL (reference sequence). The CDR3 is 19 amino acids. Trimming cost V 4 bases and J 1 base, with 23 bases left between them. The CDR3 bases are TGTGCCAGCAGCCCAGGCCTTCCTAACAGGGTTAGGTCCTACAATGAGCAGTTCTTC. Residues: CASSPGLPNRVRSYNEQFF.

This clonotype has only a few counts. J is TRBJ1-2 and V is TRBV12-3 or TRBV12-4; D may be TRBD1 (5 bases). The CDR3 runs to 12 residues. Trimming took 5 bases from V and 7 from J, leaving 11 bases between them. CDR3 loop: CASSPPGGGYTF. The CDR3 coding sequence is TGTGCCAGCAGTCCGCCTGGGGGTGGCTACACCTTC.

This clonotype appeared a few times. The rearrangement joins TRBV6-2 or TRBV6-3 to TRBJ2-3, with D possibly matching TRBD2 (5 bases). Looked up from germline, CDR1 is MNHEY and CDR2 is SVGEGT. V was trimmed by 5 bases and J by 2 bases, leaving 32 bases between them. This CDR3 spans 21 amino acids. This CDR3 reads CASSTGFAPPVLGGPTDTQYF. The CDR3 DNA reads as TGTGCCAGCAGTACGGGGTTCGCTCCTCCGGTTCTTGGAGGACCCACAGATACGCAGTATTTT.

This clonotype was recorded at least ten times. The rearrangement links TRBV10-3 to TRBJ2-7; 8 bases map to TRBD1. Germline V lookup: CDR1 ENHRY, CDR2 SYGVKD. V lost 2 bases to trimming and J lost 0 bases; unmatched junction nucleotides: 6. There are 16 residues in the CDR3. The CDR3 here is CAISEPKTGVSYEQYF. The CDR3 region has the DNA TGTGCCATCAGTGAGCCCAAGACAGGGGTCTCCTACGAGCAGTACTTC.